These 16 T cell receptor beta chains originate from one sample sequenced in a study of regulatory T cells in long-lasting Graves disease. Time point specified: newly diagnosed GD, antithyroid drugs for less than 3 months. Extracted RNA from PBMCs served as the source of the TCR library. Arm-PCR with iRepertoire HTBI primers amplified the CDR3 regions for these TCR beta libraries. TCRdb passed the multiplex PCR reads through MiXCR, listing each CDR3 protein once. The table lists some 330,000 distinct CDR3 sequences, about an eighth of them singletons. This sample also belongs to another study, concerning T cells in Graves' hyperthyroidism and ophthalmopathy.

The material was peripheral blood mononuclear cells (PBMCs), obtained at new diagnosis, from a patient treated with antithyroid drugs. The origin of the receptors is a woman in her late teens or twenties with Graves disease.

In this sample, this clonotype turned up many times. The rearrangement uses TRBV28 and TRBJ2-4; D is perhaps TRBD1 (7 bases). With 3 bases removed from V and 9 bases from J, the gap between germline ends came to 15 bases. Germline loops: CDR1 MDHEN, CDR2 SYDVKM. CDR3 length: 14 residues. CDR3 amino acids: CASSLRSQGGIQYF. CDR3 DNA sequence: TGTGCCAGCAGTTTGAGAAGTCAGGGGGGCATTCAGTACTTC.

Many counts were recorded for this clonotype. The chain has TRBV4-1 and TRBJ1-1; D remains ambiguous. The CDR3 runs to 15 residues. Germline V CDR1 and CDR2: MGHRA, YSYEKL. V was trimmed by 3 bases and J by 3 bases, leaving 14 bases between them. CDR3 nucleotide sequence: TGCGCCAGCAGCCACACCGTTGGGGAAGACACTGAAGCTTTCTTT. Protein product: CASSHTVGEDTEAFF.

This clonotype was picked up many times. The genes are TRBV20-1 and TRBJ1-1; 8 bases match TRBD1. Germline V gene sequence: CDR1 DFQATT, CDR2 SNEGSKA (reference sequence). CDR3 size: 16 residues. V dropped 1 base and J dropped 5; count of bases not matched to a gene: 12. The CDR3: CSARGTGKGVGTEAFF. The CDR3 bases are TGCAGTGCTAGAGGGACAGGGAAGGGTGTGGGTACTGAAGCTTTCTTT.

The rearrangement links TRBV4-3 to TRBJ1-2, with D unresolved. V lost 0 bases and J lost 6, with 17 bases in between. CDR1 and CDR2 (germline): LGHNA, YSLEER. This CDR3 region has 16 residues. The CDR3 here is CASSQDGPPASDGYTF. Written as DNA, the CDR3 is TGCGCCAGCAGCCAAGATGGGCCCCCCGCTTCCGATGGCTACACCTTC.

In its sample, this clonotype was seen many times. The V and J genes are TRBV2 and TRBJ2-7, with D perhaps TRBD1 or TRBD2 (5 bases each). Germline V gene lookup returns CDR1 SNHLY and CDR2 FYNNEI. The CDR3 loop spans 14 amino acids. Trimming removed 7 bases from V and 5 bases from J, with 18 bases in between. CDR3 DNA sequence: TGTGCCAGCAATCGAAACTATCCGGGACACGAGCAGTACGTC. This codes for CASNRNYPGHEQYV.

Many counts were recorded for this clonotype. This chain uses TRBV7-9 with TRBJ2-7; D not resolved. Germline CDR1 is SEHNR and CDR2 is FQNEAQ (reference sequence). Trimming took off 4 bases at V and 0 bases at J, with 10 bases between the two ends. This CDR3 contains 14 residues. CDR3 in amino acids: CASSSATASYEQYF. The CDR3 DNA reads as TGTGCCAGCAGCTCAGCCACAGCCTCCTACGAGCAGTACTTC.

This clonotype was observed at least ten times. In nucleotides, the CDR3 is TGTGCCAGCAGTTACTGGGCAGGGTCCGGGGAGCTGTTTTTT. Translating gives CASSYWAGSGELFF. This chain connects TRBV6-5 to TRBJ2-2, with TRBD1 as a possible D gene (5 bases). With 1 base removed from V and 6 bases from J, the gap between germline ends came to 9 bases. The CDR3 has 14 amino acids. Germline V gene lookup returns CDR1 MNHEY and CDR2 SVGAGI.

This clonotype occurred many times. The chain combines TRBV20-1 with TRBJ2-3; 8 bases are shared with TRBD2. Losses at the gene ends were 4 bases for V and 3 bases for J; bases not matched to a gene: 24. The V gene's germline CDR1 is DFQATT and CDR2 SNEGSKA (reference sequence). The CDR3 extends over 20 amino acids. CDR3 region: CSATIPGPSKREMGTDTQYF. As DNA, the CDR3 is TGCAGTGCTACAATCCCGGGACCGAGTAAGCGGGAGATGGGGACAGATACGCAGTATTTT.

This clonotype turned up a few times. Sequence at one end of the junction differs from germline and may be a read error. The chain has TRBV28 and TRBJ2-7; 8 nucleotides align to TRBD2. There are 15 residues in the CDR3. From germline, CDR1 is MDHEN and CDR2 SYDVKM. The chain's CDR3 is CASSQDGRGGYEQYF. The CDR3 coding sequence is TGCGCCAGCAGCCAAGACGGGAGGGGGGGCTACGAGCAGTACTTC.

With respect to this clonotype: A much larger clone differs from this one at a single base, so this may be a read error. The chain joins TRBV20-1 to TRBJ2-1; no clear D gene. The CDR3 sequence is 12 residues long. The germline gives CDR1 DFQATT, CDR2 SNEGSKA (reference sequence). V was trimmed by 8 bases and J by 10 bases, leaving 18 bases between them. The CDR3 nucleotides are TGCAGTACCACCTCTCCCACCTACGAGCAGTTCTTC. It is translated as CSTTSPTYEQFF.

This clonotype was observed many times. This chain's CDR3 is CSACNPGPTQETQYF. CDR3 coding DNA: TGCAGTGCTTGTAACCCGGGACCCACCCAAGAGACCCAGTACTTC. The V gene is TRBV20-1, the J gene TRBJ2-5; D is perhaps TRBD1 or TRBD2 (5 bases each). The V end was cut by 5 bases, the J end by 1 base, with 17 bases between. CDR1 is DFQATT, CDR2 SNEGSKA, per germline (reference sequence). This CDR3 comprises 15 residues.

This clonotype has just a few counts. The gene calls are TRBV3-1 and TRBJ1-2; D is undetermined. Germline CDR1 and CDR2: LGHDT and YNNKEL (reference sequence). Trimming took off 0 bases at V and 4 bases at J, with 15 bases between the two ends. The CDR3 totals 16 residues. This CDR3 is CASSQDLTGIRYGYTF. In DNA, the CDR3 is TGTGCCAGCAGCCAAGATCTGACCGGGATTCGCTATGGCTACACCTTC.

This clonotype was recorded at least ten times. This rearrangement joins TRBV7-2 to TRBJ2-1; no clear D. The ends were cut back, 2 bases at V and 6 bases at J, with 2 bases in the middle. Germline loops: CDR1 SGHTA, CDR2 FQGNSA. The CDR3 is 11 residues long. CDR3 coding DNA: TGTGCCAGCAGCTTATCCAATGAGCAGTTCTTC. As protein: CASSLSNEQFF.

There are many counts of this clonotype. The chain joins TRBV20-1 to TRBJ2-7, with a tentative D call TRBD2 (6 bases). Germline-derived CDR1 and CDR2 are DFQATT and SNEGSKA (reference sequence). V lost 5 bases, J lost 5 bases, and 16 bases lay in between. The CDR3 is made up of 13 amino acids. The CDR3 nucleotides are TGCAGTGCTGCGGCGGAGGGTGGGGACGAGCAGTACTTC. The encoded protein is CSAAAEGGDEQYF.

This clonotype was counted ten times or more. The rearrangement links TRBV27 to TRBJ2-1, with D possibly being TRBD2 (5 bases). The CDR3 is 16 residues long. From germline, CDR1 is MNHEY and CDR2 SMNVEV (reference sequence). V was pared by 0 bases and J by 8 bases, with 17 bases between. The CDR3 region has the DNA TGTGCCAGCAGTTTATCGATAGTAGAGGGTTGGGATGAGCAGTTCTTC. This codes for CASSLSIVEGWDEQFF.

This clonotype was seen many times. The V call is TRBV14, the J call TRBJ2-1; D is unresolved. V gave up 4 bases and J gave up 3 bases, with 10 bases separating them. CDR3 length: 14 amino acids. CDR1 is SGHDN, CDR2 FVKESK, per germline. In DNA form, the CDR3 reads TGTGCCAGCAGCCCGATCGTAGGCTACAATGAGCAGTTCTTC. It translates to CASSPIVGYNEQFF.